This passage covers 19 T cell receptor beta chains from one sample sequenced in a study of human T cells and chemical hapten exposure. TCRdb passed the RACE reads through MiXCR, listing each CDR3 protein once. The sample has approximately 320,000 distinct CDR3 sequences, around 5.5% seen once. Stated time point: pre-sensitization, week 0. The sample's treatment: therapeutic diphenylcyclopropenone sensitization with weekly scalp DPC. This sample comprised whole blood, obtained in connection with sensitization to the hapten diphenylcyclopropenone (DPC). Receptors originate from a young woman with alopecia areata. Some clones in this sample may be carry-over from other donors' samples.

The sample holds many counts of this clonotype. The chain recombines TRBV5-5 with TRBJ2-5; unclear D gene. With 3 bases removed from V and 3 bases from J, the gap between germline ends came to 6 bases. Germline lookup yields CDR1 SGHKS and CDR2 YYEKEE (reference sequence). This CDR3 comprises 12 residues. CDR3 in amino acids: CASSSWEETQYF. Here the CDR3 DNA reads TGTGCCAGCAGCTCCTGGGAAGAGACCCAGTACTTC.

This clonotype was seen repeatedly, ten times or more. The gene calls are TRBV4-1 and TRBJ1-1, with D hard to call. CDR3 length equals 14 residues. The V gene's germline CDR1 is MGHRA and CDR2 YSYEKL. The germline V and J ends were trimmed by 3 bases and 0 bases, with 8 bases remaining between them. Written as DNA, the CDR3 is TGCGCCAGCAGCCAGCAGAAGGTGAACACTGAAGCTTTCTTT. Translating gives CASSQQKVNTEAFF.

This clonotype was counted at least ten times. The chain recombines TRBV7-9 with TRBJ2-7; D possibly corresponds to TRBD1 (5 bases). Deletions cut 5 bases from V and 5 bases from J, with 16 bases between. Germline CDR1 reads SEHNR; CDR2 reads FQNEAQ (reference sequence). This CDR3 comprises 14 residues. DNA for the CDR3: TGTGCCAGCAGCGGGCAGGGTCTCATGGACGAGCAGTACTTC. Translation gives CASSGQGLMDEQYF.

This clonotype was detected ten times or more. The rearrangement joins TRBV20-1 to TRBJ1-5; 9 nucleotides match TRBD1. Unmatched junction bases numbered 8, after V lost 2 bases and J lost 3 bases. The V gene's germline CDR1 is DFQATT and CDR2 SNEGSKA (reference sequence). The CDR3 spans 16 residues. The CDR3 DNA is TGCAGTGCTAGATCTACAGGGGGCGCGTACAATCAGCCCCAGCATTTT. Residues: CSARSTGGAYNQPQHF.

This clonotype was detected a few times. The V and J genes are TRBV7-2 and TRBJ2-3, with D unclear. Germline V CDR1 and CDR2: SGHTA, FQGNSA. V lost 5 bases, J lost 7 bases, and 19 bases lay in between. This CDR3 contains 15 residues. The chain's CDR3 is CASSLEFVPPNTQYF. The CDR3 DNA follows: TGTGCCAGCAGCCTAGAGTTTGTCCCCCCTAATACGCAGTATTTT.

This clonotype was observed a handful of times. This chain links TRBV13 with TRBJ1-1; the match to TRBD1 covers 9 bases. Germline-derived CDR1 and CDR2 are PRHDT and FYEKMQ (reference sequence). The length of the CDR3 is 20 residues. With 4 bases clipped from V and 0 bases from J, the junction kept 18 bases outside the gene matches. CDR3 residues: CASSSLGGTGLNTMNTEAFF. DNA of the CDR3: TGTGCCAGCAGCTCGCTGGGAGGGACAGGGCTAAATACCATGAACACTGAAGCTTTCTTT.

This clonotype showed up many times. V and J are TRBV18 and TRBJ1-2; TRBD1 is a possible D gene (6 bases). The CDR3 totals 17 residues. Looked up from germline, CDR1 is KGHSH and CDR2 is LQKENI. Trimming shortened V by 0 bases and J by 0 bases, and 14 bases separated the two germline ends. The CDR3 coding sequence is TGTGCCAGCTCACCACCTGTTCGGACAGCAGCTAACTATGGCTACACCTTC. Protein product: CASSPPVRTAANYGYTF.

This clonotype was seen only a few times. The genes are TRBV29-1 and TRBJ1-3; D remains ambiguous. The CDR3 spans 11 residues. The germline V gene encodes CDR1 SQVTM and CDR2 ANQGSEA. Trimming pared 7 bases from V and 4 bases from J, leaving 8 bases between. The CDR3, as DNA: TGCAGCGGGGAAGAGGGAAACACCATATATTTT. It encodes CSGEEGNTIYF.

This clonotype was seen a handful of times. The V and J genes are TRBV7-2 and TRBJ2-3, with a tentative D call TRBD2 (5 bases). Trimming cost V 5 bases and J 4 bases, with 19 bases left between them. Germline V gives CDR1 SGHTA, CDR2 FQGNSA. CDR3 length equals 16 residues. The CDR3 bases are TGTGCCAGCAGCCCCGGACGCATATCGCGGGCAGATACGCAGTATTTT. Translated, it gives CASSPGRISRADTQYF.

This clonotype was seen ten or more times. The chain recombines TRBV7-2 with TRBJ2-3; no reliable D call. The CDR3 has 15 amino acids. The germline V gene encodes CDR1 SGHTA and CDR2 FQGNSA. V lost 1 base and J 4 bases, leaving 12 bases between the germline ends. CDR3 in amino acids: CASSLGPWAPDTQYF. The CDR3 DNA is TGTGCCAGCAGCTTAGGACCGTGGGCCCCAGATACGCAGTATTTT.

The chain employs TRBV19 and TRBJ1-5; D gene unclear. The CDR3 covers 14 residues. CDR1 is LNHDA and CDR2 is SQIVND in the germline V gene (reference sequence). Trimming left V 1 base short and J 3 bases short, with 7 bases between. CDR3 residues: CASSIVRSNQPQHF. CDR3 in DNA: TGTGCCAGTAGTATAGTACGGTCCAATCAGCCCCAGCATTTT.

This clonotype has a count of ten or more. This rearrangement joins TRBV29-1 to TRBJ2-3, with 7 bases identical to TRBD2. The germline V gene has CDR1 SQVTM and CDR2 ANQGSEA. This CDR3 spans 13 amino acids. CDR3 nucleotide sequence: TGCAGATCTTCGCGGGGGAACACAGATACGCAGTATTTT. It codes for CRSSRGNTDTQYF.

This clonotype showed up just a few times. The chain uses TRBV29-1 and TRBJ2-5, with D uncertain. There are 10 residues in the CDR3. Germline CDR1 and CDR2: SQVTM and ANQGSEA. V lost 1 base to trimming and J lost 5 bases, with 2 bases between them. The CDR3 nucleotides read TGCAGCGTTGAAGCCGAGACCCAGTACTTC. Translation: CSVEAETQYF.

The gene calls are TRBV19 and TRBJ2-5; 10 nucleotides align to TRBD1. The length of the CDR3 is 15 residues. With V trimmed by 5 bases and J by 5 bases, 8 bases remained unmatched. Germline V gene data show CDR1 as LNHDA and CDR2 as SQIVND (reference sequence). The CDR3 here is CASSYSGQGTETQYF. CDR3 DNA: TGTGCCAGTAGTTACTCGGGACAGGGGACTGAGACCCAGTACTTC. The complete variable domain, with remaining parts taken from reference TRBV19 and TRBJ2-5, reads DGGITQSPKYLFRKEGQNVTLSCEQNLNHDAMYWYRQDPGQGLRLIYYSQIVNDFQKGDIAEGYSVSREKKESFPLTVTSAQKNPTAFYLCASSYSGQGTETQYFGPGTRLLVL.

This clonotype has more than one count but fewer than ten. The J gene is TRBJ1-2, the V gene TRBV12-3 or TRBV12-4; 8 bases match TRBD1. The trim removed 7 bases at V and 7 bases at J, leaving 8 bases unmatched. This CDR3 has 13 residues. The CDR3 DNA sequence: TGTGCCAGCAAACCCGGGGACAGGCGTGGCTACACCTTC. It codes for CASKPGDRRGYTF.

The chain joins TRBV7-8 to TRBJ2-4; tentatively, D is TRBD2 (6 bases). CDR1 SGHVS and CDR2 FQNEAQ come from the germline V gene. The CDR3 extends over 18 amino acids. V lost 2 bases to trimming and J lost 0 bases, with 17 bases between them. The CDR3 DNA reads TGTGCCAGCAGCTTACAGGCTAGCGCAACCCTAGCCAAAAACATTCAGTACTTC. Encoded protein: CASSLQASATLAKNIQYF.

This clonotype was recorded many times. V usage is TRBV5-1 and J usage is TRBJ2-7, with D tentatively TRBD1 or TRBD2 (6 bases each). V lost 0 bases to trimming and J lost 6 bases, with 19 bases between them. CDR3 length equals 16 residues. The germline CDR1 and CDR2 sequences are SGHRS and YFSETQ. CDR3 DNA sequence: TGCGCCAGCAGCTTGGCCCGCGGGACATGGAACCGCGAGCAGTACTTC. The encoded protein is CASSLARGTWNREQYF.

This clonotype was counted at least ten times. The genes are TRBV12-5 and TRBJ2-7; 10 bases agree with TRBD1. Germline loops: CDR1 LGHNT, CDR2 FRNRAP. V trimming: 3 bases; J trimming: 2 bases; junction bases outside the gene matches: 10. The CDR3 loop spans 17 amino acids. CDR3 in amino acids: CASGLGAGTGVPYEQYF. The CDR3 DNA reads as TGTGCTAGTGGTTTAGGGGCAGGGACAGGGGTACCCTACGAGCAGTACTTC.

This clonotype has a count of ten or more. The rearrangement uses TRBV6-5 and TRBJ1-2, with D tentatively TRBD1 (5 bases). The CDR3 is 15 amino acids. V was cut by 5 bases and J by 5 bases, with 18 bases left in between. The germline gives CDR1 MNHEY, CDR2 SVGAGI. CDR3 loop: CASSAEYRTSYGYTF. The CDR3, as DNA: TGTGCCAGCAGTGCAGAATACAGGACAAGTTATGGCTACACCTTC.